Sequencing of this T cell receptor beta chain was carried out in a study of T cell repertoires in urothelial bladder cancer (dated by TCRdb to 2018 to 2020). Background on the whole study: Clinical stages of the approximately 12 resected lesions were three cT0, three cTa, three cT1 and three cT2 or greater. Some 13 resected bladder lesions were studied, comprising urothelial carcinoma (UC+) and benign (UC-) specimens. In the study, clonality of the TCR repertoire in bladder tumors was compared against clonality in benign bladder inflammation. Around 12 patients who had bladder lesions and were undergoing transurethral resection were prospectively identified.

Germline trimming amounts to 5 bases on V and 5 bases on J, with 20 as the count of junction bases outside the gene matches. From cysteine to phenylalanine, the CDR3 is 18 amino acids long. Kept here is only the CDR3 DNA, which spans 54 bases and is read in frame from base 1. CDR1 and CDR2 are drawn from the germline V gene: LGHNT, FRNRAP. The full study reports these points: In carcinoma specimens a single T-cell clone made up as much as 17% of infiltrating lymphocytes, compared with roughly 2% in benign specimens. Median tumor infiltrating lymphocyte percentage was approximately 1.9% in carcinoma specimens and about 13% in benign specimens. Fewer T cells were found in urothelial carcinoma specimens than in benign specimens, with medians of around 6,000 and 25,000, respectively.

Turning to this clone: Its binding antigen is unknown. No base quality values were provided; no much bigger clone lies one nucleotide off.

Bladder lesion specimens were obtained at transurethral resection and were stored at -80C. DNA was extracted from bladder specimens collected at transurethral resection. The immunoSEQ assay was used to sequence the CDR3 region of the TCR beta chain. Per the source publication's procedure: For every specimen, the T-cell fraction, clonal dominance and maximum TCR clone frequency were calculated. The source is immuneACCESS, and TCRdb retained only in-frame sequences with V and J called. Part of the clones is not carried over; for the studies checked, unresolved V genes explain less than half of this, and the remainder is unexplained. V, J and clone size were drawn from that table, and D and trimming were deduced from the DNA. Across this sample there are approximately 9,000 clones, with 58% seen only once. The ten largest account for about 29% of the sample.

The sequence joins TRBV12-5 to TRBJ1-2, with TRBD1 identical over 7 junction bases. Sequencing was carried out using tumor-infiltrating cells from bladder cancer. The receptor's source is a human donor with urothelial carcinoma. The CDR3 amino acid sequence is: CASGTQPQTRQGLYGYTF. The nucleotide sequence reads as follows: TGTGCTAGTGGTACACAACCCCAAACGCGACAGGGCCTTTATGGCTACACCTTC.